These 7 T cell receptor beta chains were sequenced from one sample in a study of T cell responses to AZD1222 COVID-19 vaccine. Clones were sequenced by immunoSEQ multiplex PCR, and TCRdb holds only the in-frame ones, with some missing. The sample gives some 150,000 clones, around 90% of which show up once; 3% to 3.5% is in the top ten. The material sequenced was peripheral blood, taken 28 days after the second AZD1222 dose. These receptors were collected from an adult who received the AZD1222 COVID-19 vaccine.

This clone was recorded only once. The chain recombines TRBV27 with TRBJ2-5; D might be TRBD2 (5 bases). This CDR3 region has 13 residues. The V gene lost 0 bases and the J gene lost 4 bases, with 6 bases spanning the gap. In germline, CDR1 is MNHEY, CDR2 SMNVEV (reference sequence). CDR3 in DNA: TGTGCCAGCAGTTTATCCCGGGGAGAGACCCAGTACTTC. Translation gives CASSLSRGETQYF.

This clone was seen a handful of times. The chain carries TRBV6-6 and TRBJ1-6; the match to TRBD1 covers 8 bases. Germline V gives CDR1 MNHNY, CDR2 SVGAGI (reference sequence). The CDR3 spans 16 residues. J was trimmed by 7 bases and V by 4 bases; bases with no gene match: 9. CDR3 sequence (DNA): TGTGCCAGCAGTTTTCGTGACAGGGGCGAGAATTCACCCCTCCACTTT. Translation gives CASSFRDRGENSPLHF.

The chain has TRBV7-9 and TRBJ2-5, with 7 bases identical to TRBD2. The CDR3 spans 15 residues. From germline, CDR1 is SEHNR and CDR2 FQNEAQ (reference sequence). V was clipped by 3 bases and J by 5 bases; unmatched bases: 9. CDR3: CASSLQAGVGETQYF. The CDR3 coding sequence is TGTGCCAGCAGCTTGCAGGCGGGAGTGGGGGAGACCCAGTACTTC. Combining the CDR3 with reference TRBV7-9 and TRBJ2-5 gives the whole variable domain DTGVSQNPRHKITKRGQNVTFRCDPISEHNRLYWYRQTLGQGPEFLTYFQNEAQLEKSRLLSDRFSAERPKGSFSTLEIQRTEQGDSAMYLCASSLQAGVGETQYFGPGTRLLVL.

The chain has TRBV6-5 and TRBJ2-7; D is possibly TRBD2 (6 bases). The CDR3 contains 15 residues. V was clipped by 6 bases and J by 0 bases, with 15 bases between them. CDR1 is MNHEY and CDR2 is SVGAGI in the germline V gene. The CDR3 coding sequence is TGTGCCAGCAGCCGGCTAGCGCCTAGCTCCTACGAGCAGTACTTC. Its protein product is CASSRLAPSSYEQYF.

This rearrangement joins TRBV2 to TRBJ1-1; 7 positions agree with TRBD1. CDR1 SNHLY and CDR2 FYNNEI come from the germline V gene. Trimming cost V 6 bases and J 3 bases; bases outside gene matches: 7. This CDR3 region has 14 residues. The CDR3 loop is CASSYGTDYTEAFF. The CDR3 region has the DNA TGTGCCAGCAGCTACGGGACAGATTACACTGAAGCTTTCTTT. Full variable domain (outside the CDR3, taken from reference TRBV2 and TRBJ1-1): EPEVTQTPSHQVTQMGQEVILRCVPISNHLYFYWYRQILGQKVEFLVSFYNNEISEKSEIFDDQFSVERPDGSNFTLKIRSTKLEDSAMYFCASSYGTDYTEAFFGQGTRLTVV.

This chain joins TRBV10-3 and TRBJ1-1, with D possibly being TRBD1 (5 bases). CDR1 and CDR2 (germline): ENHRY, SYGVKD. This CDR3 comprises 13 residues. Between the trimmed V and J ends, which lost 0 bases and 7 bases, there was a span of 9 bases. The CDR3 nucleotides are TGTGCCATCAGTGAGTCGCAGGGCTTTGAAGCTTTCTTT. Protein: CAISESQGFEAFF.

The chain recombines TRBV10-2 with TRBJ1-2; 7 bases agree with TRBD1. V was clipped by 7 bases and J by 4 bases; unmatched bases: 6. Germline V CDR1 and CDR2: WSHSY, SAAADI. CDR3 length equals 13 residues. The CDR3: CASMTTGTYGYTF. The CDR3 nucleotides read TGCGCCAGCATGACGACAGGGACCTATGGCTACACCTTC.